Each of the 5 T cell receptor beta chains below was sequenced from the same sample in a study of a mutant IDH1 vaccine in newly diagnosed glioma. Their recognized antigens are unknown. Method: immunoSEQ multiplex PCR; TCRdb's copy keeps in-frame clones and lacks some. Of about 130,000 clones detected, 80% appear once; the ten largest clones hold around 5.5%. The time point: week 11, during vaccination. One vaccine dose held 300 ug of mutant IDH1 20-mer peptide and came with topical imiquimod. Sequencing used PBMCs, obtained from a glioma patient whose treatment included an IDH1 peptide vaccine. The receptors stem from a man aged 40-50 years with glioma.

The chain uses TRBV5-4 and TRBJ2-5, with D perhaps TRBD1 or TRBD2 (5 bases each). Germline CDR1 SGHNT, CDR2 YYREEE (reference sequence). The CDR3 runs to 15 residues. V was trimmed by 3 bases and J by 1 base, leaving 13 bases between them. The CDR3 coding sequence is TGTGCCAGCAGCTATCCCGGGACGGTCCAAGAGACCCAGTACTTC. This gives the protein CASSYPGTVQETQYF. Filled out from reference TRBV5-4 and TRBJ2-5, the complete variable domain reads ETGVTQSPTHLIKTRGQQVTLRCSSQSGHNTVSWYQQALGQGPQFIFQYYREEENGRGNFPPRFSGLQFPNYSSELNVNALELDDSALYLCASSYPGTVQETQYFGPGTRLLVL.

The chain has TRBV6-5 and TRBJ2-7; D is unclear. V lost 4 bases and J 2 bases, leaving 12 bases between the germline ends. CDR1 is MNHEY and CDR2 is SVGAGI in the germline V gene. This CDR3 spans 14 amino acids. In DNA, the CDR3 is TGTGCCAGCAGTTTGACGTTTGGTCCCTACGAGCAGTACTTC. Encoded protein: CASSLTFGPYEQYF.

This clone came up once. The rearrangement links TRBV2 to TRBJ2-7, with 13 nucleotides matching TRBD2. Germline assignment: CDR1 SNHLY and CDR2 FYNNEI. Losses at the gene ends were 8 bases for V and 4 bases for J; bases not matched to a gene: 2. The CDR3 consists of 13 residues. The CDR3 sequence: CASGLAGAYEQYF. In DNA form, the CDR3 reads TGTGCCAGCGGACTAGCGGGAGCGTACGAGCAGTACTTC.

This rearrangement joins TRBV27 to TRBJ2-3; TRBD2 is a possible D gene (6 bases). The V gene's germline CDR1 is MNHEY and CDR2 SMNVEV (reference sequence). Trimming stripped 3 bases from V and 3 bases from J, with 13 bases between. This CDR3 contains 15 residues. The CDR3 region has the DNA TGTGCCAGCAGTTTTACAGCGCTAGCGACAGATACGCAGTATTTT. Translation: CASSFTALATDTQYF.

The V and J genes are TRBV12-5 and TRBJ2-1; no firm D call. The CDR3 covers 15 residues. Trimming cost V 2 bases and J 2 bases, with 10 bases left between them. Germline CDR1 and CDR2: LGHNT and FRNRAP. CDR3 DNA: TGTGCTAGTGGTTTGCTCCAGGCGACCTACAATGAGCAGTTCTTC. Translated, it gives CASGLLQATYNEQFF.